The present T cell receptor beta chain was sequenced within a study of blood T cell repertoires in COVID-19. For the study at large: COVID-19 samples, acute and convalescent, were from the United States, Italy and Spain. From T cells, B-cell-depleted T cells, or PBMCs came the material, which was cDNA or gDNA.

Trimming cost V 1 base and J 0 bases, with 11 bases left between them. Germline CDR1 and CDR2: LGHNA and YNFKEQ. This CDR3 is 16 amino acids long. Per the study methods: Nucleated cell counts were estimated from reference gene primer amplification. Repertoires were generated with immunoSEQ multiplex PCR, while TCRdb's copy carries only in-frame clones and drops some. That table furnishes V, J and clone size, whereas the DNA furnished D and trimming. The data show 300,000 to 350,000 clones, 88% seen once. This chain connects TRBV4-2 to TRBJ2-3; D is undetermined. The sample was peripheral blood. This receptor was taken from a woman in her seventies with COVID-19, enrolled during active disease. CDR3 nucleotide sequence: TGTGCCAGCAGCCAAGTGGAGATTGGGAGCACAGATACGCAGTATTTT. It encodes CASSQVEIGSTDTQYF.